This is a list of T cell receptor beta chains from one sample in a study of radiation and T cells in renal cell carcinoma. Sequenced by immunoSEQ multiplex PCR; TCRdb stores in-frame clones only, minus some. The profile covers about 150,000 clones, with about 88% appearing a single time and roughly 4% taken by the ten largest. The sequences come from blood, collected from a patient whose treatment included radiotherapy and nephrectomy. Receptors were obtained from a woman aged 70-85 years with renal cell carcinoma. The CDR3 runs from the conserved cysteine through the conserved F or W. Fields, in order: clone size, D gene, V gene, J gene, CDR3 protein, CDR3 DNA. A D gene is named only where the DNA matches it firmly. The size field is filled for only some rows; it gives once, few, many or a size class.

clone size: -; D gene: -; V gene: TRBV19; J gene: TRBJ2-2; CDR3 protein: CASNSPYAAGELFF; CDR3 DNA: TGTGCCAGTAATTCCCCCTATGCGGCCGGGGAGCTGTTTTTT
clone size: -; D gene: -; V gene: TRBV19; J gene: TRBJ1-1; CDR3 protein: CASSIERVRVNTEAFF; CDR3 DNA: TGTGCCAGTAGTATAGAAAGGGTAAGGGTGAACACTGAAGCTTTCTTT
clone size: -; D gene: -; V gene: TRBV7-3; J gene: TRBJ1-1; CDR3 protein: CASSLLQGNEAFF; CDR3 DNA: TGTGCCAGCAGCTTACTCCAGGGAAATGAAGCTTTCTTT
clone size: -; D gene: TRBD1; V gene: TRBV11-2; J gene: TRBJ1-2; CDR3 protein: CASSFRTGGHGYTF; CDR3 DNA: TGTGCCAGCAGCTTCCGGACAGGGGGCCATGGCTACACCTTC
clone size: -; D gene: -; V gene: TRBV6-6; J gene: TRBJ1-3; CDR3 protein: CASSYSLSSGNTIYF; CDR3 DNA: TGTGCCAGCAGTTACTCACTAAGCTCTGGAAACACCATATATTTT
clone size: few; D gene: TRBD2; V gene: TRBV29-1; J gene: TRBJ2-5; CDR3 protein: CSVIGRGETQYF; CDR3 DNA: TGCAGCGTTATCGGGCGGGGGGAGACCCAGTACTTC
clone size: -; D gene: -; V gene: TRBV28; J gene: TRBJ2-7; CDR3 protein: CASSLYGYEQYF; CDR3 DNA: TGTGCCAGCAGTTTATACGGATACGAGCAGTACTTC
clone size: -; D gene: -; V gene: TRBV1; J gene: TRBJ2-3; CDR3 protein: CTSSHLSPPGSSNHTDTQYF; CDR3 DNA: TGCACCAGCAGCCACCTTTCGCCCCCGGGTAGTTCTAACCACACAGATACGCAGTATTTT
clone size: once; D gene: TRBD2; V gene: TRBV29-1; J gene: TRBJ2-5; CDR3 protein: CSDPSSGGQETQYF; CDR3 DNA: TGCAGCGACCCTTCGAGCGGGGGGCAAGAGACCCAGTACTTC
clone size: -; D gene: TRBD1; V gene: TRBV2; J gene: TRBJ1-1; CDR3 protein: CASSAPRQGNTEAFF; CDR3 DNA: TGTGCCAGCAGCGCACCAAGACAGGGAAACACTGAAGCTTTCTTT
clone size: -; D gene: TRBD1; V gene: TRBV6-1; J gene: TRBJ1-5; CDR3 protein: CASRERDRGRNQPQHF; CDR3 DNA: TGTGCCAGCAGGGAACGGGACAGGGGACGCAATCAGCCCCAGCATTTT